Detailed here is one TCR beta chain. This clone was seen just once. Its specific antigen is unknown. The sample holds no much larger clone one base away, and base qualities are not on file. Library construction relied on the immunoSEQ multiplex PCR assay. Per the original workflow: A statistical classification framework was built for diagnosing cytomegalovirus status from the catalog of TCR beta chain sequences. TCRdb holds this immuneACCESS table with in-frame rearrangements only. Some clones are missing; in checked studies, unresolved V genes explain under half, and the rest has no known cause. The D gene and trimming were derived from the DNA, and the V and J assignments and clone size from that table. The sample table lists around 170,000 clones, 85% to 90% of them with a count of one. 2.5% to 3.5% of the sample goes to the ten largest clones. The data stem from a study of cytomegalovirus exposure and HLA in healthy donors (dated by TCRdb to about 2017). Broadly, across the study: According to a later analysis, one platform produced both the roughly 120 validation repertoires and the 666 repertoires of the first cohort. Besides the first cohort of around 670 subjects, a separate validation cohort made up of 90 to 150 different subjects was used. The study combined high-throughput TCR immunosequencing, statistical association of individual TCRs with disease status, and machine learning to predict cytomegalovirus infection status. The study aimed to test whether cataloging public T cell receptors could reveal signatures of past pathogen exposure.

Taken from cysteine to phenylalanine, the CDR3 has 13 residues. The sequence is cut down to CDR3 DNA, 39 bases in frame from base 1. The germline V and J ends show losses of 4 bases and 5 bases respectively, and no gene match explains 2 bases of the junction. Via the germline V gene, CDR1 is SGHNT and CDR2 YENEEA. Broader findings and caveats from the paper: A later analysis found that TCRs clustered in the first cohort also tended to co-occur in the 100 to 150 validation repertoires, with approximately 93% of cluster scores above 0. A few of the identified cytomegalovirus-associated TCR beta chains were confirmed in vitro to be specific for cytomegalovirus antigens. All 120 or so repertoires were used to score co-occurrence in the validation cohort in a later analysis, because that analysis had no HLA typing for the cohort. The authors suggested that the approach could potentially be generalized to other disease states and immunological phenotypes. Across donors, most TCR sequences were observed very rarely, whereas some public TCRs were present in many individuals. In both the original and validation cohorts, the classifier was reported to diagnose cytomegalovirus status with high specificity and sensitivity. In the study, about 150 TCR beta chains were listed as associated with cytomegalovirus.

The donors belonged to the validation cohort of over a hundred subjects, which was separate from the roughly 670-subject first cohort. The TCR was taken from a man in his late teens or twenties in good health and CMV-seronegative. The sequenced sample consisted of PBMCs. The chain uses TRBV11-3 and TRBJ1-1, and 9 junctional nucleotides match TRBD1. The nucleotide sequence reads as follows: TGTGCCAGCAGCTACAGGGGGCGTACTGAAGCTTTCTTT. Translated, it gives CASSYRGRTEAFF.